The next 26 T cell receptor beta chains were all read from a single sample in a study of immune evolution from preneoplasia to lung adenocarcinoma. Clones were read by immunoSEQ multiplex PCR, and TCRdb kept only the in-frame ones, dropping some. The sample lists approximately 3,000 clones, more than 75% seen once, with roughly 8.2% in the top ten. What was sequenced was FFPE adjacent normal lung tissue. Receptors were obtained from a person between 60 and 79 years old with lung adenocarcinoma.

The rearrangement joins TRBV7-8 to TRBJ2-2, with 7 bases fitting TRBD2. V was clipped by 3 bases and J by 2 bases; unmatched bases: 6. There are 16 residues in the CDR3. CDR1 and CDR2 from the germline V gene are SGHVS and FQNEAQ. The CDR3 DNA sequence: TGTGCCAGCAGCTTGCTGCCGGGGGGAAACACCGGGGAGCTGTTTTTT. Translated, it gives CASSLLPGGNTGELFF.

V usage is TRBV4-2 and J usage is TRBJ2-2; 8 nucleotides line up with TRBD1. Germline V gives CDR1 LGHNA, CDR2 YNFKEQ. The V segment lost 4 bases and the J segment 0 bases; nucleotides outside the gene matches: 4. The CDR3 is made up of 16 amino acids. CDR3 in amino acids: CASSPGTGANTGELFF. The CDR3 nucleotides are TGTGCCAGCAGCCCTGGGACAGGAGCGAACACCGGGGAGCTGTTTTTT.

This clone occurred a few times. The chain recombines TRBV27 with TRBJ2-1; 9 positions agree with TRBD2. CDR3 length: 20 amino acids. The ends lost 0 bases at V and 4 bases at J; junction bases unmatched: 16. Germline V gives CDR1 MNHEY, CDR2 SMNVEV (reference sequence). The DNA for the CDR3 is TGTGCCAGCAGTTTATCGCCCAACCTACGACTAGCGGCTAAATACAATGAGCAGTTCTTC. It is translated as CASSLSPNLRLAAKYNEQFF.

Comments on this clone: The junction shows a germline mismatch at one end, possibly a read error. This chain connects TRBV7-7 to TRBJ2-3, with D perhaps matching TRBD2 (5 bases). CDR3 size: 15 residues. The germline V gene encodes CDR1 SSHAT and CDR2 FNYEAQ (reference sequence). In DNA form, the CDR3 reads TGTGCTAGCAGCCATTCTCTCGGGGGCACAGATACGCAGTATTTT. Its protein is CASSHSLGGTDTQYF. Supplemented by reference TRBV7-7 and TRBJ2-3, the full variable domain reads GAGVSQSPRYKVTKRGQDVTLRCDPISSHATLYWYQQALGQGPEFLTYFNYEAQPDKSGLPSDRFSAERPEGSISTLTIQRTEQRDSAMYRCASSHSLGGTDTQYFGPGTRLTVL.

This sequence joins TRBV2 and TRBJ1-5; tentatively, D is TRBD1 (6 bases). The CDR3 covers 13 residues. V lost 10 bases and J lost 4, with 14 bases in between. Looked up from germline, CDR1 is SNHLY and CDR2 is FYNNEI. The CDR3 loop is CANGRGGNQPQHF. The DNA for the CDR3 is TGTGCCAATGGAAGGGGGGGGAATCAGCCCCAGCATTTT.

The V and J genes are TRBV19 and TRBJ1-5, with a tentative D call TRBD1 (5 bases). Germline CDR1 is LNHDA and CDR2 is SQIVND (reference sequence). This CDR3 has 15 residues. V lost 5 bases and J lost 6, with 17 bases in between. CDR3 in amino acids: CASSPSLGHIQPQHF. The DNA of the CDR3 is TGTGCCAGTAGTCCGAGTCTGGGGCACATTCAGCCCCAGCATTTT.

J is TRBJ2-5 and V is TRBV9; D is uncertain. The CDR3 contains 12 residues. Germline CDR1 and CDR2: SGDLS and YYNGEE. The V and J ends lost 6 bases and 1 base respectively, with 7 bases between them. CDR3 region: CASIDSQETQYF. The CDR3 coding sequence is TGTGCCAGCATCGACTCCCAAGAGACCCAGTACTTC.

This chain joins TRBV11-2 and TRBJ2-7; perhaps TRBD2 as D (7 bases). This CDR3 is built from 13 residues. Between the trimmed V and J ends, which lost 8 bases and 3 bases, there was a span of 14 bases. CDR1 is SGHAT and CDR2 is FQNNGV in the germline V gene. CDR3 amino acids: CASWGGPSYEQYF. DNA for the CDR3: TGTGCCAGCTGGGGGGGGCCCAGCTACGAGCAGTACTTC.

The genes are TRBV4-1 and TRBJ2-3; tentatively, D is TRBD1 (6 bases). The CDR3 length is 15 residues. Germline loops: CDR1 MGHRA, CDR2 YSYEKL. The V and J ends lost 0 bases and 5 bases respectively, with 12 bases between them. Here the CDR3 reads CASSQDHGRGDTQYF. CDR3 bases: TGCGCCAGCAGCCAAGATCATGGCAGGGGAGATACGCAGTATTTT.

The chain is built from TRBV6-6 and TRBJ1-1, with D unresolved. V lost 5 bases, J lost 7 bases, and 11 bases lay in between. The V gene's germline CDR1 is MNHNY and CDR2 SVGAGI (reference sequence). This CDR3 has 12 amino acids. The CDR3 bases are TGTGCCAGCAGTCAGACGTACTTTGAAGCTTTCTTT. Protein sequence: CASSQTYFEAFF.

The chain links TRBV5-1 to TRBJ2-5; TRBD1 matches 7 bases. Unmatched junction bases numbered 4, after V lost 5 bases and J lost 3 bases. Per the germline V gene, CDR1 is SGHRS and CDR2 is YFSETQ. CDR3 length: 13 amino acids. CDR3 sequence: CASRGQSEETQYF. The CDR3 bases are TGCGCCAGCAGGGGACAGTCCGAAGAGACCCAGTACTTC.

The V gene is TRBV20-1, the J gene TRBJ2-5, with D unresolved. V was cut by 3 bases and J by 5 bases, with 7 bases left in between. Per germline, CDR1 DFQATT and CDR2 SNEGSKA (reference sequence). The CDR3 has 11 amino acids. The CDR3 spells CSARVQETQYF. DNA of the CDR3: TGCAGTGCTAGGGTCCAGGAGACCCAGTACTTC.

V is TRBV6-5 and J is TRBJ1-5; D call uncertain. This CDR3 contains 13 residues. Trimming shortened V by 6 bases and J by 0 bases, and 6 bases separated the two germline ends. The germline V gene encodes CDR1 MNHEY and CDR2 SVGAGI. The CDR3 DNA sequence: TGTGCCAGCAGCCCCTATAGCAATCAGCCCCAGCATTTT. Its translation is CASSPYSNQPQHF.

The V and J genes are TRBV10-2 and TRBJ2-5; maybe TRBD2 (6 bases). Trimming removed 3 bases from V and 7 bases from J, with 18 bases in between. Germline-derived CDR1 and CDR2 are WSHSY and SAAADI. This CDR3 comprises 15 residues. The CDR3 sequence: CASSDLSGYEGTQYF. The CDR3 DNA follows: TGCGCCAGCAGTGATCTTAGCGGCTATGAAGGGACCCAGTACTTC.

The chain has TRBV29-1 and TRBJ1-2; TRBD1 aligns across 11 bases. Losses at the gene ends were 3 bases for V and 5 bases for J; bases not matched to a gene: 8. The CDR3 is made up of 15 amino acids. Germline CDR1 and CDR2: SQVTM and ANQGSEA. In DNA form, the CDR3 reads TGCAGCGTTGATGAAGGGACAGGGGGTTCGTATGGCTACACCTTC. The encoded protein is CSVDEGTGGSYGYTF.

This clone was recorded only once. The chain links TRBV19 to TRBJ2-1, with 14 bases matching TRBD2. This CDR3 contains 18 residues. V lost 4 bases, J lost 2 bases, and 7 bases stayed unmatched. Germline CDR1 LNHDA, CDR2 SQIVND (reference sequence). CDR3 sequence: CASSRGLAGGPAYNEQFF. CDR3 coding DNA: TGTGCCAGTAGTAGAGGACTAGCGGGGGGCCCGGCCTACAATGAGCAGTTCTTC.

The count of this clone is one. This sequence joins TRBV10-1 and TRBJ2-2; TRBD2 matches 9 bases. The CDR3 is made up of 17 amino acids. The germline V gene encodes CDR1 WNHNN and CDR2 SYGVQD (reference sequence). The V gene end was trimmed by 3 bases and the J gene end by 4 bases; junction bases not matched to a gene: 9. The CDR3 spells CASSEERGAFGTGELFF. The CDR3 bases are TGCGCCAGCAGTGAAGAGCGGGGGGCATTTGGCACCGGGGAGCTGTTTTTT.

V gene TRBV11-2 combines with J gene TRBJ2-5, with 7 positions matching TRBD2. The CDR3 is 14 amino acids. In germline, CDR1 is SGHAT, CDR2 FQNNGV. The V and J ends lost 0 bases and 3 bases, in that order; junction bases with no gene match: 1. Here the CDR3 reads CASSLDLAEETQYF. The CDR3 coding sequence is TGTGCCAGCAGCTTAGATCTAGCGGAAGAGACCCAGTACTTC.

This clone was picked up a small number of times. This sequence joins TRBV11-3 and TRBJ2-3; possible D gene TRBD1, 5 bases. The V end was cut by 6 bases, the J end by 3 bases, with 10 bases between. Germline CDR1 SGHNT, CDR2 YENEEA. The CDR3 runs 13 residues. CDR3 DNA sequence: TGTGCCAGCAGACAAAGGGGAACAGATACGCAGTATTTT. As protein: CASRQRGTDTQYF.

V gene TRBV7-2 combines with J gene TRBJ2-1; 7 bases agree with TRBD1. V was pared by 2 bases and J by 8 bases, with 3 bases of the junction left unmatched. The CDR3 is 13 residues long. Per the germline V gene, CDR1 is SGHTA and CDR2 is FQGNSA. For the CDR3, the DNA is TGTGCCAGCAGCTTAAGGGGGCCCGATGAGCAGTTCTTC. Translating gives CASSLRGPDEQFF.

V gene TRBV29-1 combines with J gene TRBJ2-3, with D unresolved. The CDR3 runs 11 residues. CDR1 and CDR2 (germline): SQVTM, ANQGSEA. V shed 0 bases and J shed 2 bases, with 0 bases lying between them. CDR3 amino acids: CSVEDTDTQYF. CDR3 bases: TGCAGCGTTGAAGACACAGATACGCAGTATTTT.

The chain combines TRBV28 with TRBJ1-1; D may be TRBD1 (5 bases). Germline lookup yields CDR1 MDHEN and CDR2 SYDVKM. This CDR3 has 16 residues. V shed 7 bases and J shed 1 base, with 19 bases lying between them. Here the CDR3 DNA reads TGTGCCAGCACCGAGAGGGGTGGGTTTGGGAACACTGAAGCTTTCTTT. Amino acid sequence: CASTERGGFGNTEAFF.

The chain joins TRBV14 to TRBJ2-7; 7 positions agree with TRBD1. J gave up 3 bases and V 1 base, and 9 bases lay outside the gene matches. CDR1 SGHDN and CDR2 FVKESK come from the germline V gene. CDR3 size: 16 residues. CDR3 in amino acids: CASSQGQGDPLYEQYF. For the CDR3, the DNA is TGTGCCAGCAGCCAAGGACAGGGAGATCCCCTCTACGAGCAGTACTTC.

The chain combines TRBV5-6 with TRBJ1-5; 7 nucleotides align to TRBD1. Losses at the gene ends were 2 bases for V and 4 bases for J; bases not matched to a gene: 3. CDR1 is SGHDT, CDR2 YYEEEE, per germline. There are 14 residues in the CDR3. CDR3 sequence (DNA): TGTGCCAGCAGCTTCCGGGACAGAAATCAGCCCCAGCATTTT. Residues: CASSFRDRNQPQHF. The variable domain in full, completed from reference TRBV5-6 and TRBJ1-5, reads DAGVTQSPTHLIKTRGQQVTLRCSPKSGHDTVSWYQQALGQGPQFIFQYYEEEERQRGNFPDRFSGHQFPNYSSELNVNALLLGDSALYLCASSFRDRNQPQHFGDGTRLSIL.

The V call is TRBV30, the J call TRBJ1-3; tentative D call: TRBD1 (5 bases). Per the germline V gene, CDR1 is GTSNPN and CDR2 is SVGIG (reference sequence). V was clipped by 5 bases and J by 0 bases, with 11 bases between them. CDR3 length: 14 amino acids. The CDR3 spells CAWGGMDSGNTIYF. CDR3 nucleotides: TGTGCCTGGGGGGGTATGGACTCTGGAAACACCATATATTTT.

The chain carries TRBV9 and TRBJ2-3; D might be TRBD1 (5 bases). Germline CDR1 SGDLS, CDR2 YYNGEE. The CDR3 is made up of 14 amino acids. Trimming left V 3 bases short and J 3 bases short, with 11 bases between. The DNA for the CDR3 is TGTGCCAGCAGCGGATCGACAGTAACAGATACGCAGTATTTT. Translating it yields CASSGSTVTDTQYF.